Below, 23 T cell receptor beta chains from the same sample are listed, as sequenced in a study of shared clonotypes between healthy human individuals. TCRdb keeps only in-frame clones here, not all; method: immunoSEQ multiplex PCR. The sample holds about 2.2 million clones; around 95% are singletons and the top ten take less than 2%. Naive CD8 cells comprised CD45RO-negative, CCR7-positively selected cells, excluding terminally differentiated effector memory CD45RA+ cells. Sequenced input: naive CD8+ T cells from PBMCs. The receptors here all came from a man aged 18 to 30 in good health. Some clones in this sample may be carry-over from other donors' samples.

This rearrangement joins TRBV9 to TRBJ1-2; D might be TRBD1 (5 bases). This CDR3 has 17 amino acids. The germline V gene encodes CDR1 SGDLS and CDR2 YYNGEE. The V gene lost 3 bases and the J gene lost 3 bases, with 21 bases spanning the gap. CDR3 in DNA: TGTGCCAGCAGCGCCAATAGGGGTGGGTCAGGAGACTATGGCTACACCTTC. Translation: CASSANRGGSGDYGYTF.

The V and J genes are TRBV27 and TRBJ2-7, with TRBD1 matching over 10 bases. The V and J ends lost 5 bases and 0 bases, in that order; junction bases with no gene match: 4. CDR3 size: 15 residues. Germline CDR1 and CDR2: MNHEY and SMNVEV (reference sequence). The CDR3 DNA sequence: TGTGCCAGCAGTAAAGACAGGGGGCCCTCCTACGAGCAGTACTTC. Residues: CASSKDRGPSYEQYF.

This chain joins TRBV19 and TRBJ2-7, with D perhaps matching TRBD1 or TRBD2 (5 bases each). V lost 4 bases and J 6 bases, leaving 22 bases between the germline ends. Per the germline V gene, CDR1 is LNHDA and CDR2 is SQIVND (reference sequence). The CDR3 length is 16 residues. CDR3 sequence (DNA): TGTGCCAGTAGTACAGAATGGGGGACGGGGATCTCCGAGCAGTACTTC. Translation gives CASSTEWGTGISEQYF.

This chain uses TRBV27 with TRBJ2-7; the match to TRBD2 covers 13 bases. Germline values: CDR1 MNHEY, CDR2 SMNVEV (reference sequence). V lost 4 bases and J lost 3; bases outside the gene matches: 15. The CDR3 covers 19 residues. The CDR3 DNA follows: TGTGCCAGCAGTTCGCGGCCGGGACTAGCGGGACCGTATTTCTACGAGCAGTACTTC. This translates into CASSSRPGLAGPYFYEQYF.

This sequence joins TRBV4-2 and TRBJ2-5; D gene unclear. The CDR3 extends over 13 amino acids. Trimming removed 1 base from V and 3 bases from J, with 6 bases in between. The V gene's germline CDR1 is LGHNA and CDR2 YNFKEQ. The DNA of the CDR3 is TGTGCCAGCAGCCAAGCAGGAGAAGAGACCCAGTACTTC. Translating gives CASSQAGEETQYF.

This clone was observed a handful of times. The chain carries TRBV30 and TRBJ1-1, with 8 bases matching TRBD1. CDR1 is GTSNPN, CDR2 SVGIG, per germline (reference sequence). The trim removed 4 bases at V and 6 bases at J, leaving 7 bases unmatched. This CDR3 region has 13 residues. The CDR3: CAWIRTGRAEAFF. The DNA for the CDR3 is TGTGCCTGGATCCGGACAGGGCGGGCTGAAGCTTTCTTT.

Here the CDR3 DNA reads TGTGCCAGCAGCTTAGGGAGCCTCTCCTACAATGAGCAGTTCTTC. Protein: CASSLGSLSYNEQFF. The chain carries TRBV7-6 and TRBJ2-1; D is unclear. The V and J ends lost 1 base and 0 bases respectively, with 7 bases between them. Germline V CDR1 and CDR2: SGHVS, FNYEAQ. The CDR3 covers 15 residues.

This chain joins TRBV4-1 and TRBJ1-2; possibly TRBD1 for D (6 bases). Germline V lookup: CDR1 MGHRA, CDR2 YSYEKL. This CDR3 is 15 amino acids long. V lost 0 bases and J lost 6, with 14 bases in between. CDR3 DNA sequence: TGCGCCAGCAGCCAAGATCCGGGGACAACCCATGGCTACACCTTC. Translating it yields CASSQDPGTTHGYTF.

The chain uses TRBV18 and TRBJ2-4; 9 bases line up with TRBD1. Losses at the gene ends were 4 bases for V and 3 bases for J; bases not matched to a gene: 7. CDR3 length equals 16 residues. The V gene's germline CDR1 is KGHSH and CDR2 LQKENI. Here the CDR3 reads CASSHRDREGKNIQYF. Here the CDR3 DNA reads TGTGCCAGCTCACACCGGGACAGGGAGGGCAAAAACATTCAGTACTTC.

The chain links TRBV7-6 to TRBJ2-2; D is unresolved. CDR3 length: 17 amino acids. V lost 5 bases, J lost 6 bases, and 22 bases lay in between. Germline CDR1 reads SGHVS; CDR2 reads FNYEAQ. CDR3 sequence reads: CASSVLGGARLPGELFF. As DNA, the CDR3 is TGTGCCAGCAGCGTCCTCGGCGGAGCGAGGCTGCCCGGGGAGCTGTTTTTT.

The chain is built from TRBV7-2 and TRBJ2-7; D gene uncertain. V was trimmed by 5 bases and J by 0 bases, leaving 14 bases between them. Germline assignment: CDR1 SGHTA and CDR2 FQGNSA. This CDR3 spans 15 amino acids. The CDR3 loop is CASSAQTLISYEQYF. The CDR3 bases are TGTGCCAGCAGCGCTCAGACACTGATCTCCTACGAGCAGTACTTC.

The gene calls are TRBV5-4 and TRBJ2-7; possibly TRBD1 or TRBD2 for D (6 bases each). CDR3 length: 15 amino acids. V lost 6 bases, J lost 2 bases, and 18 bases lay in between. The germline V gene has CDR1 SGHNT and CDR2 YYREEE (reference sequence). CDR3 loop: CASNRRGTNTYEQYF. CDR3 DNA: TGTGCCAGCAACAGGAGGGGGACCAATACCTACGAGCAGTACTTC.

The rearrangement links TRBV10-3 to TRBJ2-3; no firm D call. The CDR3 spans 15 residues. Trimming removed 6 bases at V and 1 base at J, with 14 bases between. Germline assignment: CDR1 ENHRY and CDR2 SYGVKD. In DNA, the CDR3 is TGTGCCATCAGCTACTTCCTCGGCGGCACAGATACGCAGTATTTT. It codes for CAISYFLGGTDTQYF.

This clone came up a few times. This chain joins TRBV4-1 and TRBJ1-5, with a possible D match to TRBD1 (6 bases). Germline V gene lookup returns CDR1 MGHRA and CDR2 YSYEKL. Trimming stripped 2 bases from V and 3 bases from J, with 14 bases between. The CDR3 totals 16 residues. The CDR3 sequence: CASSQSTRGYNQPQHF. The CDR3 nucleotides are TGCGCCAGCAGCCAATCGACCAGGGGATACAATCAGCCCCAGCATTTT.

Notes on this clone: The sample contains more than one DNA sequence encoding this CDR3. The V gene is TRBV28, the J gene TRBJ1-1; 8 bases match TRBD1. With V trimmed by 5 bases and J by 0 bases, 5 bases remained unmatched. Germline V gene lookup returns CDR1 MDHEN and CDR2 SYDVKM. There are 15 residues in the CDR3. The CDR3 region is CASSPGGGMNTEAFF. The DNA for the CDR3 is TGTGCCAGCAGTCCAGGGGGCGGCATGAACACTGAAGCTTTCTTT.

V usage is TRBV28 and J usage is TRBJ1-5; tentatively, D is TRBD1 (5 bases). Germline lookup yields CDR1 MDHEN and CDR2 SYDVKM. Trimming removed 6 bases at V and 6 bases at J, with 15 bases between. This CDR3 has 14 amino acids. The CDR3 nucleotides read TGTGCCAGCAGCTCTAGGACGGGGACTCAGCCCCAGCATTTT. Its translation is CASSSRTGTQPQHF.

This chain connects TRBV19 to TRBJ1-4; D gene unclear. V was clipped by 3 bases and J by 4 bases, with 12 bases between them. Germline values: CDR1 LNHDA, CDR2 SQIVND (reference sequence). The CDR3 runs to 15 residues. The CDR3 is CASSIPRQHNEKLFF. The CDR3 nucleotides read TGTGCCAGTAGTATTCCGCGGCAACATAATGAAAAACTGTTTTTT.

As DNA, the CDR3 is TGCGCCAGCAGTAACAGAATGGGCAGGGGGTACGAGCAGTACTTC. Protein: CASSNRMGRGYEQYF. The rearrangement uses TRBV10-1 and TRBJ2-7, with 7 bases that match TRBD1. The CDR3 is 15 amino acids. V lost 5 bases to trimming and J lost 4 bases; unmatched junction nucleotides: 11. The germline V gene encodes CDR1 WNHNN and CDR2 SYGVQD (reference sequence).

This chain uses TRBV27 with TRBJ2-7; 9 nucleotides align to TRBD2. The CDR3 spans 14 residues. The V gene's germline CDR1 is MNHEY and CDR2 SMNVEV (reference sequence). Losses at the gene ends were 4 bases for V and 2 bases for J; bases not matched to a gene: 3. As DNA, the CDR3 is TGTGCCAGCAGTTCCCTAGCGGGACCCTACGAGCAGTACTTC. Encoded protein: CASSSLAGPYEQYF.

CDR3 sequence (DNA): TGTGCCACCAGCACCGACTCAAGGACTAGCTTGTCCTACGAGCAGTACTTC. Protein: CATSTDSRTSLSYEQYF. V usage is TRBV15 and J usage is TRBJ2-7; 8 bases line up with TRBD2. Trimming removed 4 bases from V and 1 base from J; junction bases left unmatched: 12. Germline values: CDR1 LNHNV, CDR2 YYDKDF (reference sequence). The length of the CDR3 is 17 residues. Combining the CDR3 with reference TRBV15 and TRBJ2-7 gives the whole variable domain DAMVIQNPRYQVTQFGKPVTLSCSQTLNHNVMYWYQQKSSQAPKLLFHYYDKDFNNEADTPDNFQSRRPNTSFCFLDIRSPGLGDTAMYLCATSTDSRTSLSYEQYFGPGTRLTVT.

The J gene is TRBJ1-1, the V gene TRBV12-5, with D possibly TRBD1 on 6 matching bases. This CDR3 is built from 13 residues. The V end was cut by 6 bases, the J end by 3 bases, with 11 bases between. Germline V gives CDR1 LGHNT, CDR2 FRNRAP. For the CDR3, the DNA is TGTGCTAGTGGAAAAAACAGGGACACTGAAGCTTTCTTT. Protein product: CASGKNRDTEAFF. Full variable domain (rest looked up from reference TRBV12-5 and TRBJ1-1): DARVTQTPRHKVTEMGQEVTMRCQPILGHNTVFWYRQTMMQGLELLAYFRNRAPLDDSGMPKDRFSAEMPDATLATLKIQPSEPRDSAVYFCASGKNRDTEAFFGQGTRLTVV.

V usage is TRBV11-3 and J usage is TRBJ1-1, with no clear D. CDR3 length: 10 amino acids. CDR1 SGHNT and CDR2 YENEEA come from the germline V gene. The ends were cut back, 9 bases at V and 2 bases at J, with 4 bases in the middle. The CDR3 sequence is CARENTEAFF. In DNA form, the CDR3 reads TGTGCCAGGGAAAACACTGAAGCTTTCTTT.

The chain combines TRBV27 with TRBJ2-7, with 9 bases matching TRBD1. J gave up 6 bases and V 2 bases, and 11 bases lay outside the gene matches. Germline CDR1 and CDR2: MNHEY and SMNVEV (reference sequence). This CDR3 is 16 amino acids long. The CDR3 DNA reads TGTGCCAGCAGTTTAGGCCCCGGGACAGGGCCCGGCGAGCAGTACTTC. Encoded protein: CASSLGPGTGPGEQYF.